One sample yielded the 28 T cell receptor beta chains listed below, sequenced in a study of chemoradiotherapy in HPV16-positive cancers. The method was immunoSEQ multiplex PCR; TCRdb's version includes in-frame clones alone and lacks a portion of them. Of tens of thousands of clones listed, roughly 95% were seen once; the top ten hold 2.7%. Collection took place from a patient who underwent chemoradiotherapy. The receptors come from a human donor with HPV-associated anogenital cancer.

The CDR3 spells CASSTGTGLETQYF. Here the CDR3 DNA reads TGCGCCAGCAGTACCGGGACAGGGTTAGAGACCCAGTACTTC. The chain employs TRBV5-1 and TRBJ2-5; 9 nucleotides line up with TRBD1. Germline V lookup: CDR1 SGHRS, CDR2 YFSETQ. Unmatched junction bases numbered 6, after V lost 5 bases and J lost 4 bases. The CDR3 is 14 amino acids.

This chain joins TRBV10-2 and TRBJ1-5; D remains ambiguous. In germline, CDR1 is WSHSY, CDR2 SAAADI. The V end was cut by 3 bases, the J end by 9 bases, with 15 bases between. This CDR3 is built from 14 residues. The CDR3 bases are TGCGCCAGCAGTGACACCGACGGTACTCGGCCCCAGCATTTT. Its protein is CASSDTDGTRPQHF.

This clone was recorded once. The chain recombines TRBV2 with TRBJ1-4; D gene unclear. Between the trimmed V and J ends, which lost 4 bases and 5 bases, there was a span of 11 bases. The length of the CDR3 is 14 residues. Germline V gene lookup returns CDR1 SNHLY and CDR2 FYNNEI. Here the CDR3 DNA reads TGTGCCAGCAGTGTGAGGCGGGGAAATGAAAAACTGTTTTTT. Amino acids: CASSVRRGNEKLFF.

The chain has TRBV7-9 and TRBJ2-5, with D unclear. The ends were cut back, 1 base at V and 5 bases at J, with 5 bases in the middle. CDR1 is SEHNR, CDR2 FQNEAQ, per germline (reference sequence). CDR3 length equals 12 residues. Here the CDR3 DNA reads TGTGCCAGCAGCTTAGATTGGGAGACCCAGTACTTC. Protein sequence: CASSLDWETQYF.

The CDR3 DNA reads as TGTGCCAGCAGAAGGGGAGGGACAGGGGCCCCCTACGAGCAGTACTTC. Its translation: CASRRGGTGAPYEQYF. V gene TRBV27 combines with J gene TRBJ2-7; 10 bases are shared with TRBD1. J gave up 2 bases and V 6 bases, and 10 bases lay outside the gene matches. There are 16 residues in the CDR3. Germline V gene sequence: CDR1 MNHEY, CDR2 SMNVEV (reference sequence).

This clone was picked up a small number of times. The gene calls are TRBV28 and TRBJ2-1; 12 nucleotides line up with TRBD1. The CDR3 has 16 amino acids. From germline, CDR1 is MDHEN and CDR2 SYDVKM. The junction had 5 bases not matched to a gene; V was cut back by 5 bases and J by 3 bases. This chain's CDR3 is CASSTWDRGHYNEQFF. CDR3 coding DNA: TGTGCCAGCAGTACCTGGGACAGGGGGCACTACAATGAGCAGTTCTTC.

This clone has just a few counts. The V and J genes are TRBV5-1 and TRBJ2-4; 9 bases match TRBD1. The V and J ends lost 8 bases and 5 bases, in that order; junction bases with no gene match: 11. Germline lookup yields CDR1 SGHRS and CDR2 YFSETQ. This CDR3 spans 15 amino acids. The CDR3: CARPWDREVQNIQYF. CDR3 sequence (DNA): TGCGCCAGGCCCTGGGACAGGGAGGTCCAAAACATTCAGTACTTC.

The rearrangement links TRBV5-8 to TRBJ2-2; 9 bases align to TRBD2. CDR3 size: 17 residues. Germline CDR1 reads SGHTS; CDR2 reads YDEGEE. J gave up 5 bases and V 5 bases, and 13 bases lay outside the gene matches. CDR3 DNA sequence: TGTGCCAGCAGACCATCTCGTGGGCTAGCGGGAACCGGGGAGCTGTTTTTT. It translates to CASRPSRGLAGTGELFF.

The sample holds a few counts of this clone. The gene calls are TRBV6-5 and TRBJ2-6; possible D gene TRBD2, 5 bases. Per germline, CDR1 MNHEY and CDR2 SVGAGI. The CDR3 is 15 residues long. V gave up 5 bases and J gave up 1 base, with 9 bases separating them. For the CDR3, the DNA is TGTGCCAGCAGTCCCGGGGATTCTGGGGCCAACGTCCTGACTTTC. As protein: CASSPGDSGANVLTF.

This chain joins TRBV6-6 and TRBJ1-1; a possible D gene is TRBD1 (5 bases). Per germline, CDR1 MNHNY and CDR2 SVGAGI (reference sequence). Trimming took 5 bases from V and 4 from J, leaving 17 bases between them. The CDR3 is 15 amino acids. This CDR3 is CASSTTGTEVTEAFF. CDR3 nucleotide sequence: TGTGCCAGCAGTACCACCGGGACGGAAGTCACTGAAGCTTTCTTT.

The chain is built from TRBV15 and TRBJ2-7; TRBD2 matches 7 bases. J gave up 1 base and V 0 bases, and 3 bases lay outside the gene matches. The length of the CDR3 is 15 residues. Germline CDR1 is LNHNV and CDR2 is YYDKDF (reference sequence). CDR3 nucleotide sequence: TGTGCCACCAGCAGAGATCTAGCGGTTTCCTACGAGCAGTACTTC. This gives the protein CATSRDLAVSYEQYF.

The chain joins TRBV5-4 to TRBJ2-3; 11 positions agree with TRBD2. The CDR3 sequence is 18 residues long. Germline-derived CDR1 and CDR2 are SGHNT and YYREEE (reference sequence). Unmatched junction bases numbered 10, after V lost 4 bases and J lost 0 bases. CDR3 sequence: CASSPLSSGGTSTDTQYF. The CDR3 nucleotides are TGTGCCAGCAGCCCTTTATCTAGCGGGGGGACTAGCACAGATACGCAGTATTTT.

The genes are TRBV4-2 and TRBJ2-7; 11 bases match TRBD2. The CDR3 consists of 16 residues. Germline CDR1 and CDR2: LGHNA and YNFKEQ. The V gene end was trimmed by 1 base and the J gene end by 3 bases; junction bases not matched to a gene: 5. The CDR3 reads CASSQGVTSGGYEQYF. For the CDR3, the DNA is TGTGCCAGCAGCCAAGGTGTCACTAGCGGGGGCTACGAGCAGTACTTC.

The J gene is TRBJ1-1, the V gene TRBV29-1; D is perhaps TRBD1 (5 bases). Germline assignment: CDR1 SQVTM and CDR2 ANQGSEA. The CDR3 covers 13 residues. Trimming stripped 1 base from V and 1 base from J, with 7 bases between. The CDR3 bases are TGCAGCGTTGAAGGCAGGGCGAACACTGAAGCTTTCTTT. Protein: CSVEGRANTEAFF.

This chain links TRBV7-3 with TRBJ1-1; 7 bases fit TRBD1. Germline V gives CDR1 SGHTA, CDR2 FQGTGA. The CDR3 contains 13 residues. Trimming took 4 bases from V and 6 from J; bases not matched to a gene: 5. The CDR3 region is CASSSGGKAEAFF. The DNA of the CDR3 is TGTGCCAGCAGCTCAGGGGGGAAAGCTGAAGCTTTCTTT.

The chain has TRBV15 and TRBJ2-3; 10 bases align to TRBD2. This CDR3 spans 17 amino acids. The trim removed 0 bases at V and 4 bases at J, leaving 7 bases unmatched. Per germline, CDR1 LNHNV and CDR2 YYDKDF (reference sequence). The CDR3 is CATSRDPLAGAADTQYF. The CDR3 DNA reads as TGTGCCACCAGCAGAGATCCCCTAGCGGGAGCGGCAGATACGCAGTATTTT. Combining the CDR3 with reference TRBV15 and TRBJ2-3 gives the whole variable domain DAMVIQNPRYQVTQFGKPVTLSCSQTLNHNVMYWYQQKSSQAPKLLFHYYDKDFNNEADTPDNFQSRRPNTSFCFLDIRSPGLGDTAMYLCATSRDPLAGAADTQYFGPGTRLTVL.

V gene TRBV7-2 combines with J gene TRBJ1-2; D remains ambiguous. The germline V gene has CDR1 SGHTA and CDR2 FQGNSA. This CDR3 comprises 13 residues. V lost 5 bases, J lost 3 bases, and 10 bases lay in between. Here the CDR3 reads CASSRSTYYGYTF. The CDR3 bases are TGTGCCAGCAGCCGCTCCACATACTATGGCTACACCTTC.

This chain joins TRBV5-1 and TRBJ2-5; 8 bases line up with TRBD1. Germline V gene sequence: CDR1 SGHRS, CDR2 YFSETQ. Losses at the gene ends were 2 bases for V and 5 bases for J; bases not matched to a gene: 14. The CDR3 totals 17 residues. This chain's CDR3 is CASSFTGGFSNMETQYF. In DNA form, the CDR3 reads TGCGCCAGCAGCTTTACAGGGGGGTTTTCAAATATGGAGACCCAGTACTTC.

The chain recombines TRBV7-3 with TRBJ1-6; 8 nucleotides line up with TRBD1. Germline CDR1 and CDR2: SGHTA and FQGTGA. The junction had 9 bases not matched to a gene; V was cut back by 3 bases and J by 11 bases. This CDR3 has 15 residues. CDR3 in amino acids: CASSFTGGDATPLHF. CDR3 sequence (DNA): TGTGCCAGCAGCTTTACAGGGGGAGATGCTACACCCCTCCACTTT. The variable domain in full, with the rest retrieved from reference TRBV7-3 and TRBJ1-6, is GAGVSQTPSNKVTEKGKYVELRCDPISGHTALYWYRQSLGQGPEFLIYFQGTGAADDSGLPNDRFFAVRPEGSVSTLKIQRTERGDSAVYLCASSFTGGDATPLHFGNGTRLTVT.

V is TRBV19 and J is TRBJ1-5; TRBD1 agrees at 7 bases. V dropped 7 bases and J dropped 3; count of bases not matched to a gene: 9. The CDR3 is 15 residues long. CDR1 is LNHDA, CDR2 SQIVND, per germline (reference sequence). CDR3: CASNFDRDNNQPQHF. As DNA, the CDR3 is TGTGCCAGTAACTTTGACAGGGATAACAATCAGCCCCAGCATTTT.

The chain joins TRBV4-1 to TRBJ1-2, with D unresolved. Germline V lookup: CDR1 MGHRA, CDR2 YSYEKL. Trimming stripped 0 bases from V and 5 bases from J, with 13 bases between. This CDR3 spans 15 amino acids. CDR3 DNA: TGCGCCAGCAGCCAAGATATAGGAGGACGGTATGGCTACACCTTC. Protein sequence: CASSQDIGGRYGYTF.

V is TRBV6-1 and J is TRBJ2-5; possibly TRBD1 or TRBD2 for D (7 bases each). V lost 4 bases and J 3 bases, leaving 12 bases between the germline ends. Per the germline V gene, CDR1 is MNHNS and CDR2 is SASEGT. The CDR3 covers 14 residues. The CDR3 sequence is CASSAQGGKETQYF. DNA for the CDR3: TGTGCCAGCAGTGCCCAGGGGGGGAAAGAGACCCAGTACTTC.

J is TRBJ1-3 and V is TRBV7-9; possible D gene TRBD1, 5 bases. The V and J ends lost 4 bases and 0 bases respectively, with 13 bases between them. Germline V CDR1 and CDR2: SEHNR, FQNEAQ (reference sequence). The CDR3 consists of 16 residues. This CDR3 is CASSSGRSPSGNTIYF. DNA for the CDR3: TGTGCCAGCAGCTCGGGACGGAGCCCCTCTGGAAACACCATATATTTT.

The genes are TRBV6-6 and TRBJ1-1, with a weak D call TRBD1 (6 bases). Trimming took off 6 bases at V and 8 bases at J, with 13 bases between the two ends. Germline V gives CDR1 MNHNY, CDR2 SVGAGI (reference sequence). The CDR3 has 12 amino acids. Here the CDR3 reads CASRPEGTEAFF. DNA for the CDR3: TGTGCCAGCAGGCCCGAAGGGACAGAAGCTTTCTTT.

The genes are TRBV10-1 and TRBJ2-3; 10 bases are a match to TRBD2. Germline CDR1 WNHNN, CDR2 SYGVQD (reference sequence). Germline trimming cut 5 bases from V and 3 bases from J; bases unmatched to any gene: 5. The CDR3 extends over 15 amino acids. The CDR3 bases are TGCGCCAGCAGTCCGAGCGGGAGGGGAACAGATACGCAGTATTTT. This gives the protein CASSPSGRGTDTQYF.

The chain is built from TRBV5-1 and TRBJ1-1; D not resolved. Between the trimmed V and J ends, which lost 5 bases and 0 bases, there was a span of 8 bases. The CDR3 extends over 13 amino acids. Looked up from germline, CDR1 is SGHRS and CDR2 is YFSETQ. This CDR3 is CASRGRLNTEAFF. The CDR3 DNA follows: TGCGCCAGCAGGGGGAGACTGAACACTGAAGCTTTCTTT.

The chain uses TRBV5-1 and TRBJ2-3; D is perhaps TRBD1 (6 bases). Germline V gene lookup returns CDR1 SGHRS and CDR2 YFSETQ. V was clipped by 1 base and J by 0 bases, with 12 bases between them. The CDR3 length is 16 residues. The CDR3 here is CASSLRGSHSTDTQYF. The CDR3 DNA is TGCGCCAGCAGCTTGAGGGGGTCTCATAGCACAGATACGCAGTATTTT.

The CDR3 nucleotides are TGTGCCAGCAGCGCGTTCACAGGGGATGGGGGAAACACCATATATTTT. Amino acids: CASSAFTGDGGNTIYF. This chain connects TRBV5-5 to TRBJ1-3; 7 bases fit TRBD1. Per the germline V gene, CDR1 is SGHKS and CDR2 is YYEKEE (reference sequence). J gave up 4 bases and V 4 bases, and 11 bases lay outside the gene matches. This CDR3 is 16 amino acids long.